This T cell receptor beta chain was obtained from a study of T-cell memory formation after mild COVID-19. After 5'RACE with constant-segment primers, TCR alpha and TCR beta cDNA libraries carrying sample barcodes and UMIs were obtained. TCRdb passed the 5' RACE reads through MiXCR, listing each CDR3 protein once. The table shows approximately 250,000 distinct CDR3 sequences, with 16% occurring only once. V lost 7 bases to trimming and J lost 1 base, with 13 bases between them. This CDR3 is 14 amino acids long. The sample was PBMCs or a T cell subset sorted from them (not recorded which). The sequence was obtained from a man aged 18 to 29 who had mild COVID-19 (a few samples of this study predate the infection). Cell type and time point are not known. The chain employs TRBV12-3 or TRBV12-4 and TRBJ2-5; no definite D call. CDR3 region: CASTSGPSQETQYF. In DNA, the CDR3 is TGTGCCAGCACCTCTGGCCCCTCCCAAGAGACCCAGTACTTC.